The 2 T cell receptor beta chains below all came from one sample that was sequenced in a study of CD8+CD57+ T cells in acquired aplastic anemia. Sequencing was done on patients that had shown CD8+CD57+ cell expansion by flow cytometry. Using genomic DNA as the template, TCR beta VDJ and CDR3 profiling was carried out. TCRdb passed the reads through MiXCR, listing each CDR3 protein once. Among around 290,000 distinct CDR3 sequences listed, under 60% were seen once. Sequenced input: sorted CD4+, CD8+, or CD8+CD57+ T cells (not recorded which) from PBMCs. These TCRs come from a human donor with aplastic anemia.

This clonotype occurred a few times. The V and J genes are TRBV24-1 and TRBJ2-1, with unresolved D. The V end lost 3 bases, the J end lost 7 bases, and 9 bases lay between the germline ends. This CDR3 comprises 13 residues. Per the germline V gene, CDR1 is KGHDR and CDR2 is SFDVKD. The CDR3 DNA reads TGTGCCACCAGTGATCACAGTTTTAATGAGCAGTTCTTC. Translating it yields CATSDHSFNEQFF.

The chain links TRBV2 to TRBJ2-5, with 8 bases aligning to TRBD1. Germline values: CDR1 SNHLY, CDR2 FYNNEI. The CDR3 is 14 residues long. Germline trimming cut 3 bases from V and 3 bases from J; bases unmatched to any gene: 3. The CDR3 reads CASSDGTGEETQYF. The DNA for the CDR3 is TGTGCCAGCAGTGATGGGACAGGAGAAGAGACCCAGTACTTC. Complete variable domain (other parts from reference TRBV2 and TRBJ2-5): EPEVTQTPSHQVTQMGQEVILRCVPISNHLYFYWYRQILGQKVEFLVSFYNNEISEKSEIFDDQFSVERPDGSNFTLKIRSTKLEDSAMYFCASSDGTGEETQYFGPGTRLLVL.